This T cell receptor beta chain came from a study of beta chain features in type 1 diabetes (dated by TCRdb to the late 2010s). About the investigation overall: Patients and healthy donors did not differ in mean age, gender distribution, total cell number or subset yield. Regulatory and stem cell-like memory subsets were obtained from only 8 patients and roughly eight healthy donors, while naive and central memory subsets were obtained from all 28 donors. A total of some 110 million sorted cells were examined across all samples, and the number of cells per subset was strongly correlated with RNA yield. In the study, TCRB repertoires of sorted circulating CD4+ T cell subsets from recently diagnosed type 1 diabetes patients were compared with those of matched healthy donors. What the work shows at the level of the full study, not this receptor alone: At VDJ recombination sites, type 1 diabetes patients had fewer insertions and more deleted nucleotides, which implies abnormalities in thymic rearrangement. Shorter templates might be favored by PCR, yet because patient and control samples were amplified and corrected together, any such skew would affect both groups equally. Naive, central memory and regulatory TCRB repertoires appeared more similar among patients than among healthy donors. Type 1 diabetes patients showed a moderate but significant shortening of TCRB CDR3 length in all four CD4+ subsets. Because cDNA was sequenced instead of genomic DNA, highly expressing activated cells could be over-represented, though the groups showed no difference in activation or CD3 levels. HLA sub-analyses involved small numbers of individuals, so any influence of HLA type on TCRB rearrangement remained unresolved.

From each donor, a single peripheral blood sample of roughly 0.11 L on average was drawn into heparinised tubes. Naive, central memory, regulatory and stem cell-like memory CD4+ T cells were sorted on a BD FACSAria II using a panel including CD45RO, CCR7, CD25, CD127, CD95 and CD27. All sorted populations exceeded 95% purity. Right away, PBMCs were isolated by Lymphoprep density gradient centrifugation and were stained directly, with no culture step. So that batch effects would be minimized, each experiment stained and sorted samples in pairs, pairing one healthy donor with one patient. The entire isolated RNA was reverse transcribed using the High Capacity cDNA Reverse Transcription Kit, and thus expressed TCRB transcripts were sequenced. Deep immunoSEQ sequencing was applied to naive, central memory and regulatory T cell samples, giving an average of around 3.4 million total reads per sample. After sorted cells were lysed in RLT buffer, RNA was extracted with DNase-treated RNeasy Micro or Mini kits, with the choice depending on cell number. Each cell subset was processed on its own to prevent cross-contamination, while patient and healthy donor samples were processed together. TCRB sequences were amplified from cDNA with the immunoSEQ multiplex PCR, producing 87-bp fragments spanning the CDR3 region. Sequencing of the amplicons was performed on the Illumina HiSeq platform. Per the source publication's procedure: PCR bias was corrected computationally using synthetic template baselines, and reads within Hamming distance 2 were collapsed, with unmergeable singletons discarded. Reads were aligned against IMGT to assign V, D and J genes, CDR3 length and insertions or deletions at six rearrangement sites. Within each subset, clonotype counts were normalized to sorted cell number, and only after that were true diversity and Gini coefficients computed with the tcR R package. The overlap coefficient, calculated on TCRB nucleotide sequences, was used to quantify repertoire sharing. Out-of-frame TCRB sequences from naive cells were analyzed as a proxy for the pre-selection repertoire. In TCRdb, the immuneACCESS table is reduced to in-frame sequences with V and J assigned. These tables do not hold every clone; where another copy was compared, an unresolved V gene accounts for under half, and the others remain unexplained. The DNA gave D and trimming, while V, J and clone size come from that table. The sample table records hundreds of thousands of clones; 15% to 19% of these occur just once. About 0.097% of the sample lies in the top ten.

This clone was picked up a small number of times. Its antigen has not been determined. The sample holds no much larger clone one base away, and base qualities are not on file. The CDR3 goes from the cysteine to the phenylalanine over 14 residues. CDR3 DNA is the only sequence kept; it has 42 bases, read in frame from the first base. At the junction V is shortened by 6 bases and J by 0 bases, with 6 bases in between. The germline V gene (reference sequence) yields MNHNY for CDR1 and SVGAGI for CDR2. The receptor's source is a young man in good health. Sequencing used naive CD4+ T cells from blood. This specimen's cell subset or site label, per the study, means: true naive CD4+ T cells. The rearrangement joined TRBV6-6 to TRBJ2-6; too little of a D gene remains to name it. This receptor carries the CDR3 CASRTSSGANVLTF. The sequenced DNA: TGTGCCAGCAGGACCTCCTCTGGGGCCAACGTCCTGACTTTC.